This T cell receptor (beta chain) was sequenced in a study of blood T cell repertoires in COVID-19. Study in general: Nucleic acid was either cDNA or gDNA, and it came from T cells, B-cell-depleted T cells, or PBMCs.

Under the authors' procedure: The assay estimated nucleated cells by amplifying reference gene primers. The table came from immunoSEQ multiplex PCR; TCRdb's copy has only in-frame clones and leaves some out. Clone size and V and J calls were adopted from that table, with D and trimming inferred from the DNA. Among a few hundred thousand clones listed, 82% were seen once. CDR3 length: 16 residues. V was clipped by 0 bases and J by 0 bases, with 10 bases between them. CDR1 MNHEY and CDR2 SMNVEV come from the germline V gene (reference sequence). The source is a woman younger than 35 with acute or convalescent COVID-19. Material for sequencing was peripheral blood. This chain uses TRBV27 with TRBJ2-3; D not resolved. The CDR3 region is CASSLSLAASTDTQYF. CDR3 sequence (DNA): TGTGCCAGCAGTTTATCGTTGGCGGCTAGCACAGATACGCAGTATTTT.